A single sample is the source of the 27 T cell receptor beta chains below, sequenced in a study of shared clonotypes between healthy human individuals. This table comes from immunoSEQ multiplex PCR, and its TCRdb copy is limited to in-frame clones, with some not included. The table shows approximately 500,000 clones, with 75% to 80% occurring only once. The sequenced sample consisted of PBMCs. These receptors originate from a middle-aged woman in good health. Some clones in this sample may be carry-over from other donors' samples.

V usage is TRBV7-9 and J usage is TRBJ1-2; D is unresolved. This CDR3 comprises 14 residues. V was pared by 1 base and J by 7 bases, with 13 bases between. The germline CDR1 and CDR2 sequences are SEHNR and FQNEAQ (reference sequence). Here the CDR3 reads CASSLEQWSVGYTF. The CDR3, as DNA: TGTGCCAGCAGCTTAGAACAGTGGAGTGTTGGCTACACCTTC.

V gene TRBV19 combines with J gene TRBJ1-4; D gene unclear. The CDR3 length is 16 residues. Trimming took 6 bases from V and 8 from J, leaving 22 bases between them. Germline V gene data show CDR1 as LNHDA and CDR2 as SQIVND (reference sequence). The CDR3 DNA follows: TGTGCCAGTAGCAGTTCCGGGTGGATCTTAGGGGAAAAACTGTTTTTT. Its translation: CASSSSGWILGEKLFF.

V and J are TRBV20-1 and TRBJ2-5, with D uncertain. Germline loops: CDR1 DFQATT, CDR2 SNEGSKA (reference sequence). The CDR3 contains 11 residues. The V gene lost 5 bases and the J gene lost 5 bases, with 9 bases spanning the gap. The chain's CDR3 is CSAHTPETQYF. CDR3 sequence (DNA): TGCAGTGCTCACACCCCGGAGACCCAGTACTTC.

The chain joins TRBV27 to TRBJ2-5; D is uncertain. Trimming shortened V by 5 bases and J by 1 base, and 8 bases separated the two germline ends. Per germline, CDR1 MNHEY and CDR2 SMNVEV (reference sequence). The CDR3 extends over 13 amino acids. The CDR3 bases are TGTGCCAGCAGTCGGATGGCCCAAGAGACCCAGTACTTC. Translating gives CASSRMAQETQYF.

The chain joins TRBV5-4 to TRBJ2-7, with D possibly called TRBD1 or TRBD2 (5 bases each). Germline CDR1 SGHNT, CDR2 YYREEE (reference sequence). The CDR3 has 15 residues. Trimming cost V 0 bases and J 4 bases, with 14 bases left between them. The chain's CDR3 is CASSLEGDRGYEQYF. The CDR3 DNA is TGTGCCAGCAGCTTGGAGGGTGACAGAGGGTACGAGCAGTACTTC.

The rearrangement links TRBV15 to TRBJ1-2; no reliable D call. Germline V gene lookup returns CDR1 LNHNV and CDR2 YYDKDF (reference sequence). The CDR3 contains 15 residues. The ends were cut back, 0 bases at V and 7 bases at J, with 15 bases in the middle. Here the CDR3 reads CATSRDRGRAGGYTF. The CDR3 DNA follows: TGTGCCACCAGCAGAGATCGGGGTAGGGCTGGTGGCTACACCTTC.

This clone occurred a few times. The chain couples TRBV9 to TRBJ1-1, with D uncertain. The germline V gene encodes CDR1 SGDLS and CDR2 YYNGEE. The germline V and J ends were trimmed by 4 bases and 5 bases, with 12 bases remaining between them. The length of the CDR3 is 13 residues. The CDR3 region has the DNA TGTGCCAGCAGCCTAGGAGCGGGGACTGAAGCTTTCTTT. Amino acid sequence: CASSLGAGTEAFF. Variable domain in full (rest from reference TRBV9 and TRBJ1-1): DSGVTQTPKHLITATGQRVTLRCSPRSGDLSVYWYQQSLDQGLQFLIQYYNGEERAKGNILERFSAQQFPDLHSELNLSSLELGDSALYFCASSLGAGTEAFFGQGTRLTVV.

CDR3 coding DNA: TGTGCCAGCAGCCCCTTAATAGCGGGGGCCAACGTCCTGACTTTC. It yields the protein CASSPLIAGANVLTF. J is TRBJ2-6 and V is TRBV7-9, with D tentatively TRBD2 (5 bases). Deletions cut 5 bases from V and 4 bases from J, with 12 bases between. Germline V gives CDR1 SEHNR, CDR2 FQNEAQ (reference sequence). CDR3 length: 15 amino acids.

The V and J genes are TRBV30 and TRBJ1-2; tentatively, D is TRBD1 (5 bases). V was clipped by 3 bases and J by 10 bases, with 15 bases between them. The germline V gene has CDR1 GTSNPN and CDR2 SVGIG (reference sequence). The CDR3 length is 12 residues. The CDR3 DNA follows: TGTGCCTGGAGCCGACAGACAACTCCCTACACCTTC. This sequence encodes CAWSRQTTPYTF.

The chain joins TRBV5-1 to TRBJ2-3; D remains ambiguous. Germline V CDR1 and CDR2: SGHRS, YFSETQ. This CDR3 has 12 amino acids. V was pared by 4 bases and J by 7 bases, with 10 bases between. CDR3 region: CASSPRTYTQYF. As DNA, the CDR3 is TGCGCCAGCAGCCCCCGGACCTATACGCAGTATTTT.

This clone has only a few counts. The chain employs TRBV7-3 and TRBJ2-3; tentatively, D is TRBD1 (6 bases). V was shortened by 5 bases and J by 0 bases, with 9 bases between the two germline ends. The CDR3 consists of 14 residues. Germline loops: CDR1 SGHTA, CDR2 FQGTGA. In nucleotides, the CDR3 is TGTGCCAGCAGCCAGGGACATAGCACAGATACGCAGTATTTT. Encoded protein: CASSQGHSTDTQYF. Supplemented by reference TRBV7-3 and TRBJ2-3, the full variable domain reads GAGVSQTPSNKVTEKGKYVELRCDPISGHTALYWYRQSLGQGPEFLIYFQGTGAADDSGLPNDRFFAVRPEGSVSTLKIQRTERGDSAVYLCASSQGHSTDTQYFGPGTRLTVL.

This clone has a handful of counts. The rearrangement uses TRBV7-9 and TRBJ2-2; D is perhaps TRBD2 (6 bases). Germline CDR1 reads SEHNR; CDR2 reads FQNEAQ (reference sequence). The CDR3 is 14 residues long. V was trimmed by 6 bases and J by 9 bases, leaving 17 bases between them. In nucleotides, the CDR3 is TGTGCCAGCAGGGGGGGTAGCGGCCACCGGGAGCTGTTTTTT. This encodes CASRGGSGHRELFF.

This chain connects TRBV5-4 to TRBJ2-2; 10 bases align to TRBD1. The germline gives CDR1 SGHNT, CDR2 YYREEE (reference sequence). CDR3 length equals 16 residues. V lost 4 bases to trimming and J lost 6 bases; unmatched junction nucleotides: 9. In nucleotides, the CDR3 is TGTGCCAGCAGCCAACAGACAGGGGGCGCTTCCGGGGAGCTGTTTTTT. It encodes CASSQQTGGASGELFF.

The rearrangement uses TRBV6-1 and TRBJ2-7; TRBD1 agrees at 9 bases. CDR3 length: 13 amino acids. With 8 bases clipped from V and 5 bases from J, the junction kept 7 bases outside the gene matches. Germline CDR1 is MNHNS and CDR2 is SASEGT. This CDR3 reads CASVRDRDNEQYF. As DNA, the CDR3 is TGTGCCAGCGTCCGGGACAGGGACAACGAGCAGTACTTC.

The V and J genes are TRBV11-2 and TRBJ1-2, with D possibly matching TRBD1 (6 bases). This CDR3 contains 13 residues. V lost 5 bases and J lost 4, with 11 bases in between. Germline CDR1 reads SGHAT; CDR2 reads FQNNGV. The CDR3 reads CASSRGGSYGYTF. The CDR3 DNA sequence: TGTGCCAGCAGCCGAGGGGGGAGCTATGGCTACACCTTC.

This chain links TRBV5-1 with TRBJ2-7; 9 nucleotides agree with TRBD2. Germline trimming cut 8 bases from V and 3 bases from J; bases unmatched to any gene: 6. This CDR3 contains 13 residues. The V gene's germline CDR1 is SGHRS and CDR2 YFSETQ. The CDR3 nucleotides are TGCGCCAGTACTAGCGGGCCCCTCTACGAGCAGTACTTC. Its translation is CASTSGPLYEQYF.

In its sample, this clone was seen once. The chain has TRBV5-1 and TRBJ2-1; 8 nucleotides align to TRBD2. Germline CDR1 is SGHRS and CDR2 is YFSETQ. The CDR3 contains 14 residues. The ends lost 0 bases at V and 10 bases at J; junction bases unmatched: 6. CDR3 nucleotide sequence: TGCGCCAGCAGCTTGGAAGCGGGAGCGCTGGAGCAGTTCTTC. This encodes CASSLEAGALEQFF.

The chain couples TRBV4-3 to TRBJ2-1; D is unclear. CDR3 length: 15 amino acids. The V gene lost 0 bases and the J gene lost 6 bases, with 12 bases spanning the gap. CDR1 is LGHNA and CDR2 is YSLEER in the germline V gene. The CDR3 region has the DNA TGCGCCAGCAGCCAAGAGCTTATATCCCTCAATGAGCAGTTCTTC. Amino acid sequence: CASSQELISLNEQFF.

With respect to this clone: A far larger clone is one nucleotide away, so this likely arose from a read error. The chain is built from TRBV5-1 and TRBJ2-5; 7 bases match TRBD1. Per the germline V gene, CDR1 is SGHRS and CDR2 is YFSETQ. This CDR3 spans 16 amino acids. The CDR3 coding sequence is TGCGCCAGCAGCTTGGACGTGACAGGGATCCAAGATACCCAGTACTTC. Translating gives CASSLDVTGIQDTQYF. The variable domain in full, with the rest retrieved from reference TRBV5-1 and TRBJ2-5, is KAGVTQTPRYLIKTRGQQVTLSCSPISGHRSVSWYQQTPGQGLQFLFEYFSETQRNKGNFPGRFSGRQFSNSRSEMNVSTLELGDSALYLCASSLDVTGIQDTQYFGPGTRLLVL.

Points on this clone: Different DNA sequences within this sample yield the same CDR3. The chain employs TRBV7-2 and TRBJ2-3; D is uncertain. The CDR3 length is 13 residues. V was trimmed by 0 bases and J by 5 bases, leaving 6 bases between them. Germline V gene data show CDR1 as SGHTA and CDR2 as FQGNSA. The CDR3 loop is CASSLAREDTQYF. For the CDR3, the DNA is TGTGCCAGCAGCTTAGCGAGAGAAGATACGCAGTATTTT. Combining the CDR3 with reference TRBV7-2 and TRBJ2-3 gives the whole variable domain GAGVSQSPSNKVTEKGKDVELRCDPISGHTALYWYRQSLGQGLEFLIYFQGNSAPDKSGLPSDRFSAERTGGSVSTLTIQRTQQEDSAVYLCASSLAREDTQYFGPGTRLTVL.

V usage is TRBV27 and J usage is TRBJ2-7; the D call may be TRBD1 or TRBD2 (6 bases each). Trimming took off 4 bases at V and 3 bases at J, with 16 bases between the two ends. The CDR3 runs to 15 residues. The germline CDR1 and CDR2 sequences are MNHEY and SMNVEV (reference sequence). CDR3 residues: CASSSRAAGHYEQYF. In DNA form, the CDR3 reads TGTGCCAGCAGTTCCAGGGCGGCGGGACACTACGAGCAGTACTTC.

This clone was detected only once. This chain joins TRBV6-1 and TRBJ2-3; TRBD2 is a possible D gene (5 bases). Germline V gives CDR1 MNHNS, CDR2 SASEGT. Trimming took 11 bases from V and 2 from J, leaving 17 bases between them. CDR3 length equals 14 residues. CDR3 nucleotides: TGTGCCCCCCGACCGAGCGGATTCACAGATACGCAGTATTTT. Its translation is CAPRPSGFTDTQYF.

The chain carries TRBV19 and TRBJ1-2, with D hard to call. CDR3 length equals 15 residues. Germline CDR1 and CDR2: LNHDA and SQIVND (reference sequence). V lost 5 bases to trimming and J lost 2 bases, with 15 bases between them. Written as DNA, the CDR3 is TGTGCCAGTAGTCCCCTTCATTCGGACAACTATGGCTACACCTTC. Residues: CASSPLHSDNYGYTF.

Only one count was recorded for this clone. CDR3 DNA sequence: TGTGCCAGCAGTTTCGGGCAGAGCTATGGCTACACCTTC. It specifies CASSFGQSYGYTF. The chain links TRBV27 to TRBJ1-2, with D hard to call. The germline gives CDR1 MNHEY, CDR2 SMNVEV (reference sequence). The CDR3 consists of 13 residues. V was clipped by 3 bases and J by 4 bases, with 9 bases between them.

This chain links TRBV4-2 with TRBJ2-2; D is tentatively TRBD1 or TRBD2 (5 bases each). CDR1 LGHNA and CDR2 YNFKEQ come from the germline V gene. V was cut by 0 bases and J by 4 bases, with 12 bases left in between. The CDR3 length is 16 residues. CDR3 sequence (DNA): TGTGCCAGCAGCCAAGAGGTGGGACGGTCCACCGGGGAGCTGTTTTTT. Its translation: CASSQEVGRSTGELFF.

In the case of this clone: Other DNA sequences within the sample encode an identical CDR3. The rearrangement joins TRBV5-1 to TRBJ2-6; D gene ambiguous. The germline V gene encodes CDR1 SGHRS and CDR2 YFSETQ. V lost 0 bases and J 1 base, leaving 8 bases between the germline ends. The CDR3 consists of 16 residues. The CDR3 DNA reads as TGCGCCAGCAGCTTGGCCCTAGGGTCTGGGGCCAACGTCCTGACTTTC. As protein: CASSLALGSGANVLTF. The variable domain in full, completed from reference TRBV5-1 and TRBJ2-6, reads KAGVTQTPRYLIKTRGQQVTLSCSPISGHRSVSWYQQTPGQGLQFLFEYFSETQRNKGNFPGRFSGRQFSNSRSEMNVSTLELGDSALYLCASSLALGSGANVLTFGAGSRLTVL.

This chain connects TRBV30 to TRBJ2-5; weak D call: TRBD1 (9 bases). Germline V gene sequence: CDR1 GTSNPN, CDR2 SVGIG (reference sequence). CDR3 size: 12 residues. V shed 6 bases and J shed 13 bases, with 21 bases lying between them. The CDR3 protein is CACGGDRAVMYF. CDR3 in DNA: TGTGCCTGCGGGGGGGACAGGGCGGTGATGTACTTC.